Given below is one TCR beta chain in context. The target of this receptor is not known. No clone much larger than this one lies a single base away; base qualities are absent. The library was prepared using the immunoSEQ multiplex PCR assay. The table comes from immuneACCESS by way of TCRdb, which keeps in-frame sequences with V and J called. Part of the clones is missing from these tables; in studies checked, under half for an unresolved V gene and the rest for unknown reasons. The sample table holds tens of thousands of clones, of which around 96% were seen once. The leading ten clones occupy around 0.31% of the sample. This entry is derived from a study of technical replicates of blood from a handful of donors (dated by TCRdb to the late 2010s). From the germline V gene, CDR1 is MDHEN and CDR2 is SYDVKM. V is shortened by 3 bases, J by 4 bases, and the region joining them spans 9 bases. The CDR3 numbers 13 residues from cysteine through phenylalanine. Only the CDR3 part of the read is kept: 39 bases, read in frame from the first base.

The sequenced sample consisted of T cells isolated from PBMCs. The sequence links TRBV28 to TRBJ1-2; matching of 6 bases hints at TRBD1 as the D gene. The source is a human donor in good health. The DNA is as follows: TGTGCCAGCAGTTTGCACAGGGCCTATGGCTACACCTTC. It specifies CASSLHRAYGYTF.